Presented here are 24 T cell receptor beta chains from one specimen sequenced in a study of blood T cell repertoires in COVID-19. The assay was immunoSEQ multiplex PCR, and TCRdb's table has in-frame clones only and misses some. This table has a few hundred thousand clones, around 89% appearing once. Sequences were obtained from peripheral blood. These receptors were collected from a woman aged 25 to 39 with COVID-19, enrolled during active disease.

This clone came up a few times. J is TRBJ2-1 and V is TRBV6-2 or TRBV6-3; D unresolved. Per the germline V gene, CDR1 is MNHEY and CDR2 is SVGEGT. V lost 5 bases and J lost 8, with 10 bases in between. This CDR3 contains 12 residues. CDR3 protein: CASSQTSYEQFF. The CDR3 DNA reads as TGTGCCAGCAGTCAAACTTCGTATGAGCAGTTCTTC.

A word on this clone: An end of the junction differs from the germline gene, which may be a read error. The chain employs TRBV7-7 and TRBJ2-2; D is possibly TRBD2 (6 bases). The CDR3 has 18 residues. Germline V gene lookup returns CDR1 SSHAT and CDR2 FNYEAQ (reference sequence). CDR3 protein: CASSLSFSEFGSTGELFF. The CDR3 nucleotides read TGTGCTAGCAGCTTAAGCTTTAGCGAATTCGGGAGCACCGGGGAGCTGTTTTTT. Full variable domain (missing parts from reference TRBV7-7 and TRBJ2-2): GAGVSQSPRYKVTKRGQDVTLRCDPISSHATLYWYQQALGQGPEFLTYFNYEAQPDKSGLPSDRFSAERPEGSISTLTIQRTEQRDSAMYRCASSLSFSEFGSTGELFFGEGSRLTVL.

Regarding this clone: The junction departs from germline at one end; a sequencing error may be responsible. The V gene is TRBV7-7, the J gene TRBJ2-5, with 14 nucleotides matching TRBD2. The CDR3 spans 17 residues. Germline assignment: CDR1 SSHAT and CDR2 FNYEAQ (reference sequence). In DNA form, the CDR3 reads TGTGCTAGCAGCTTAGGGGGACTAGCGGGGGCCCAAGAGACCCAGTACTTC. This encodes CASSLGGLAGAQETQYF.

CDR3: CASSLVRDVGGEQFF. The CDR3 coding sequence is TGCGCCAGCAGCTTGGTAAGAGACGTAGGAGGTGAGCAGTTCTTC. The chain combines TRBV5-1 with TRBJ2-1, with D perhaps TRBD2 (5 bases). CDR3 length equals 15 residues. CDR1 and CDR2 (germline): SGHRS, YFSETQ. V was clipped by 0 bases and J by 9 bases, with 16 bases between them.

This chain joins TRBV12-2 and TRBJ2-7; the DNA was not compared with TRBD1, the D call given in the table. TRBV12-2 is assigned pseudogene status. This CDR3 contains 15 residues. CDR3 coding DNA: TGTGCAAGTCGCTTAGGACAGGCCCCCTCCTACGAGCAGTACGTC. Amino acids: CASRLGQAPSYEQYV.

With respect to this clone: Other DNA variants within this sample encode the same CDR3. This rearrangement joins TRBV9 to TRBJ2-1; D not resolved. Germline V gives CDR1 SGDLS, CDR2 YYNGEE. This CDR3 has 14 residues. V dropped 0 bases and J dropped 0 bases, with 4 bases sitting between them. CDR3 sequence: CASSVGSSYNEQFF. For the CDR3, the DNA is TGTGCCAGCAGCGTAGGGAGCTCCTACAATGAGCAGTTCTTC.

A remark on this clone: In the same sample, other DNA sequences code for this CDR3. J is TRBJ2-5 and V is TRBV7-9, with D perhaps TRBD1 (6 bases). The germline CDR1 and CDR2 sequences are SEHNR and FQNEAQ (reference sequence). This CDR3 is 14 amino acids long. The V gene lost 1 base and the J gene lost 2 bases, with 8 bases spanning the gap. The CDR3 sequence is CASSLGTVQETQYF. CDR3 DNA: TGTGCCAGCAGCTTAGGGACAGTTCAAGAGACCCAGTACTTC.

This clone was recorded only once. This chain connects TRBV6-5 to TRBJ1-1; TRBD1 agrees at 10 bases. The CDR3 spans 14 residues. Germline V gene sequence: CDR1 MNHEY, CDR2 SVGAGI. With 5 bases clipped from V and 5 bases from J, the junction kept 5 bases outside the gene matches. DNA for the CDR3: TGTGCCAGCAGTCACGGACAGGGGGAGACTGAAGCTTTCTTT. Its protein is CASSHGQGETEAFF.

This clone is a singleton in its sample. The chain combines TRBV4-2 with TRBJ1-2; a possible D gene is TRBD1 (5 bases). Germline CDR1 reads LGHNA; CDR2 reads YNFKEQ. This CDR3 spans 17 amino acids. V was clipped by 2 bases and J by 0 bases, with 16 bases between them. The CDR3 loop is CASSQRVETATNYGYTF. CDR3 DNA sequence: TGTGCCAGCAGCCAACGGGTCGAGACAGCCACTAACTATGGCTACACCTTC.

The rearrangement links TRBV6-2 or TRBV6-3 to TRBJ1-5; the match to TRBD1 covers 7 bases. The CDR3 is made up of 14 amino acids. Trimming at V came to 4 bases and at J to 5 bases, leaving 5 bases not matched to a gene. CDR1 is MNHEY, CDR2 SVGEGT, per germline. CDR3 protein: CASSLDRSHQPQHF. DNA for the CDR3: TGTGCCAGCAGTTTGGACAGGAGCCATCAGCCCCAGCATTTT.

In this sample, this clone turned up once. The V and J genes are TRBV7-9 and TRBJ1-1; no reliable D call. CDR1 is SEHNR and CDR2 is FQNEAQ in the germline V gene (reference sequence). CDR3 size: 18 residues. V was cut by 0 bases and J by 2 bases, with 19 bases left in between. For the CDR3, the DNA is TGTGCCAGCAGCTTAGCGAACCACCGGGGATGGGCTAACACTGAAGCTTTCTTT. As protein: CASSLANHRGWANTEAFF.

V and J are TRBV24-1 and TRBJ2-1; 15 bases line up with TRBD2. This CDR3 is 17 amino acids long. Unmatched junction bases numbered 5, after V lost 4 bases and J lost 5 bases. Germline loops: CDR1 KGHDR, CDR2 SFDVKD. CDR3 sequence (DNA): TGTGCCACCAGTGAACGTGGGACTAGCGGGGGGAACAATGAGCAGTTCTTC. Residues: CATSERGTSGGNNEQFF.

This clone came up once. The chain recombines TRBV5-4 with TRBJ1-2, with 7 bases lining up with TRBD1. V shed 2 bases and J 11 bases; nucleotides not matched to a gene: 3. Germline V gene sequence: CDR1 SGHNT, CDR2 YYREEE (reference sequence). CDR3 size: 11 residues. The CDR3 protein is CASSLGGLYTF. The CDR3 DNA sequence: TGTGCCAGCAGCTTAGGGGGCCTTTACACCTTC.

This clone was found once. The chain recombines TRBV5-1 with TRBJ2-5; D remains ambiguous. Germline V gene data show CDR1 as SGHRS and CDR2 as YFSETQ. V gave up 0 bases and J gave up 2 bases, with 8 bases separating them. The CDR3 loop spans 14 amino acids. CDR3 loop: CASSLELPQETQYF. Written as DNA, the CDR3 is TGCGCCAGCAGCTTGGAACTACCGCAAGAGACCCAGTACTTC.

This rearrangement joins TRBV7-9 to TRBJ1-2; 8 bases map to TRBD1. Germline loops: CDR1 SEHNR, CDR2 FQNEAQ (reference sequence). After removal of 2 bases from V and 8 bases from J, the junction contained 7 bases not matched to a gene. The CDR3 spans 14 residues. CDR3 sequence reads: CASSLLDRGSGYTF. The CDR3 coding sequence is TGTGCCAGCAGCTTACTCGACAGGGGAAGCGGCTACACCTTC.

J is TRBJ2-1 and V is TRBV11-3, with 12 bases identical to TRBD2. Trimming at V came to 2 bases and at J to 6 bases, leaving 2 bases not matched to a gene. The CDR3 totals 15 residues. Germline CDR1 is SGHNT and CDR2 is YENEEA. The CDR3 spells CASSLSGLAGNEQFF. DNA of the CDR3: TGTGCCAGCAGCTTATCGGGACTAGCGGGCAATGAGCAGTTCTTC. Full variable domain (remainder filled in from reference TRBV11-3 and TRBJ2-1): EAGVVQSPRYKIIEKKQPVAFWCNPISGHNTLYWYLQNLGQGPELLIRYENEEAVDDSQLPKDRFSAERLKGVDSTLKIQPAELGDSAVYLCASSLSGLAGNEQFFGPGTRLTVL.

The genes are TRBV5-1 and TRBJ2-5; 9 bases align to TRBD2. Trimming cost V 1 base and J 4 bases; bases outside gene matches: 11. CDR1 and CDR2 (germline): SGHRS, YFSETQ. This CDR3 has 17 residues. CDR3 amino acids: CASSLNLAGRVGETQYF. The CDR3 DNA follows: TGCGCCAGCAGCTTGAATCTAGCGGGGAGGGTAGGAGAGACCCAGTACTTC.

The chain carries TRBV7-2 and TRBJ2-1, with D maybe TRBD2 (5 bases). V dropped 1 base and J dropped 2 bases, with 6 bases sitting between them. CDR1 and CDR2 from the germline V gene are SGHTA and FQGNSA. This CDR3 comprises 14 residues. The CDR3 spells CASSLERTYNEQFF. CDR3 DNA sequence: TGTGCCAGCAGCTTAGAGCGGACCTACAATGAGCAGTTCTTC.

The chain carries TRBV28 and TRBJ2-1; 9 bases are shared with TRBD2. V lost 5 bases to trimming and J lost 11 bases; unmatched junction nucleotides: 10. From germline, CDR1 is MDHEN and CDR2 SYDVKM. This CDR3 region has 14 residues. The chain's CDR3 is CASSPLAGFVKQFF. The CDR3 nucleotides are TGTGCCAGCAGTCCCCTAGCGGGGTTCGTTAAGCAGTTCTTC.

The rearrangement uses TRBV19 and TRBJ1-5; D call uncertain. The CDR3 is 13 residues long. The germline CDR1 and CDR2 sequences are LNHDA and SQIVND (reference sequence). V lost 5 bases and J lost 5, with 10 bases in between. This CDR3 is CASSPAVDQPQHF. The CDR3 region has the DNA TGTGCCAGTAGTCCTGCAGTTGATCAGCCCCAGCATTTT.

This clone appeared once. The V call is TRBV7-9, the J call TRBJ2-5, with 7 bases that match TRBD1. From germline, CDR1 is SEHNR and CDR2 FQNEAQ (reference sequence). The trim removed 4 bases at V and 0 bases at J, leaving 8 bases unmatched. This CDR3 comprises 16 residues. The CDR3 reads CASSSGQDLYQETQYF. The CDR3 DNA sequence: TGTGCCAGCAGCTCAGGACAGGACCTGTACCAAGAGACCCAGTACTTC.

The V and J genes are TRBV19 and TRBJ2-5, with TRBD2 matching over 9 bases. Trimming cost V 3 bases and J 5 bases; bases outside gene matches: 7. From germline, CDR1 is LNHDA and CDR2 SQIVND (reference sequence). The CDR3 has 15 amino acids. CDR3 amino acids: CASSMGLAGQETQYF. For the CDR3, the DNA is TGTGCCAGTAGTATGGGACTAGCAGGGCAGGAGACCCAGTACTTC.

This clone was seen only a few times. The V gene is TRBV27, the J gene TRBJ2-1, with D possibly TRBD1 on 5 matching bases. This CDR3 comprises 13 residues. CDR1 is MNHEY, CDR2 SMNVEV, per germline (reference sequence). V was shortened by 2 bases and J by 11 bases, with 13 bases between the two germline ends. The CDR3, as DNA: TGTGCCAGCAGTTTAGAAAAGGGGTTAAAGCAGTTCTTC. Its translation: CASSLEKGLKQFF.

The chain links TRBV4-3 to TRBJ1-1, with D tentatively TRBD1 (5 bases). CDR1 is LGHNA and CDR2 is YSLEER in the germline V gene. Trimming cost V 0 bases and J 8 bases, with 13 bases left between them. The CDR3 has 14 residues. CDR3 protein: CASSQEIPPGEAFF. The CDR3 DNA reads TGCGCCAGCAGCCAAGAGATCCCCCCAGGGGAAGCTTTCTTT.